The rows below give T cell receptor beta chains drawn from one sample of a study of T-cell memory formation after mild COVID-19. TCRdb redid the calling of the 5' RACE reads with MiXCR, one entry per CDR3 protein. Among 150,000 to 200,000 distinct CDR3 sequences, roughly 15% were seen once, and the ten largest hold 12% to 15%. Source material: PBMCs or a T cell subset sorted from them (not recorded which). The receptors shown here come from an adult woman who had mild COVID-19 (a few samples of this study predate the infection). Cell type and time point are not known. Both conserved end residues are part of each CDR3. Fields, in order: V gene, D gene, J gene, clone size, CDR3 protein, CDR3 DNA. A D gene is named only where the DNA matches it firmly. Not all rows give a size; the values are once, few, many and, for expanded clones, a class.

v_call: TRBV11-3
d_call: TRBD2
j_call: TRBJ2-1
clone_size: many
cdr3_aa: CASSTRLAENYNEQFF
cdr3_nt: TGTGCCAGCAGCACTCGACTAGCGGAAAACTACAATGAGCAGTTCTTC

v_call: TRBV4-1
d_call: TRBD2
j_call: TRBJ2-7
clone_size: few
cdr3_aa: CASSQDLEASGGYEQYF
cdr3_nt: TGCGCCAGCAGCCAAGATCTCGAGGCTAGCGGGGGTTACGAGCAGTACTTC

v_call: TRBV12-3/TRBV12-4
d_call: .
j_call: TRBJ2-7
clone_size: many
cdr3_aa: CASSFGGRTYEQYF
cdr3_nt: TGTGCCAGCAGTTTTGGCGGCCGAACCTACGAGCAGTACTTC

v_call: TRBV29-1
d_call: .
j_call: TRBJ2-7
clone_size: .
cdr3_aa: CSGRDGPYEQYF
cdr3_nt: TGCAGCGGGCGGGACGGTCCCTACGAGCAGTACTTC

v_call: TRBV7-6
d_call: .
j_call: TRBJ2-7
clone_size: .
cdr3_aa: CASSLGQVGEQYF
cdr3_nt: TGTGCCAGCAGCTTAGGGCAGGTTGGCGAGCAGTACTTC

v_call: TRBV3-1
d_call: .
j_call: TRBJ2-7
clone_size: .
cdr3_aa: CASSLGLSSSYEQYF
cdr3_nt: TGTGCCAGCAGCCTGGGCCTTAGCAGCTCCTACGAGCAGTACTTC

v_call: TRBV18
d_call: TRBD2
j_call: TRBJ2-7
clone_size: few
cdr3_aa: CASSSGLAALYEQYF
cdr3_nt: TGTGCCAGCTCATCGGGACTAGCGGCACTCTACGAGCAGTACTTC

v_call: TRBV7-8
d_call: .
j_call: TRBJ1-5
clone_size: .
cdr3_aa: CASSLGSGIQPQHF
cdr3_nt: TGTGCCAGCAGCTTAGGTTCAGGGATTCAGCCCCAGCATTTT

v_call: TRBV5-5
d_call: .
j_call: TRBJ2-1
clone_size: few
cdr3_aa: CASIDPLGRRYNEQFF
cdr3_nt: TGTGCCAGCATCGATCCGTTAGGGAGACGGTACAATGAGCAGTTCTTC

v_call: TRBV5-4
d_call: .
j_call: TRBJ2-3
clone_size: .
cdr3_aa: CATGGKGTDTQYF
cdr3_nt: TGTGCCACCGGAGGGAAAGGCACAGATACGCAGTATTTT

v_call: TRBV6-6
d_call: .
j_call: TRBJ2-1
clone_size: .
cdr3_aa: CASRQDSYNEQFF
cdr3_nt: TGTGCCAGCAGACAAGACTCCTACAATGAGCAGTTCTTC

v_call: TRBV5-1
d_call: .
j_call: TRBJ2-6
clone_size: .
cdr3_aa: CASGTPGSGANVLTF
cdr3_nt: TGCGCCAGTGGGACTCCGGGGTCTGGGGCCAACGTCCTGACTTTC

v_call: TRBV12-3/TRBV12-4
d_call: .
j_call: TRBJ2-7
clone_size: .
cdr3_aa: CASSPGGGEQYF
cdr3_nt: TGTGCCAGCAGTCCGGGTGGGGGTGAGCAGTACTTC

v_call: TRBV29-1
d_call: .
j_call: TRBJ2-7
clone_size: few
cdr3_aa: CSVLRGGEQYF
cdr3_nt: TGCAGCGTTCTCAGGGGAGGCGAGCAGTACTTC

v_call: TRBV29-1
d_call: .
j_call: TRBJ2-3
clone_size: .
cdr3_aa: CSVGPSGSTDTQYF
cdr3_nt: TGCAGCGTTGGGCCCAGCGGTAGCACAGATACGCAGTATTTT

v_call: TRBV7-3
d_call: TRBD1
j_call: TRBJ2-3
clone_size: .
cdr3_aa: CASSLSGTGFLDTQYF
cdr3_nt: TGTGCCAGCAGCCTATCCGGGACAGGGTTTTTAGATACGCAGTATTTT

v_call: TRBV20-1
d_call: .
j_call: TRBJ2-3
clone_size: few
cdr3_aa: CSARDTLPDTQYF
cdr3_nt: TGCAGTGCTAGAGATACCCTTCCAGATACGCAGTATTTT

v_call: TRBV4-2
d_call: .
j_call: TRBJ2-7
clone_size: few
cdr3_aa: CASSHSDDLNIYEQYF
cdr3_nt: TGTGCCAGCAGCCATTCCGATGATCTCAACATCTACGAGCAGTACTTC

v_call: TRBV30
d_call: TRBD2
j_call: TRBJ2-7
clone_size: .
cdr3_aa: CAWSATSGTQYF
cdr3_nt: TGTGCCTGGAGTGCGACTAGCGGGACACAGTACTTC

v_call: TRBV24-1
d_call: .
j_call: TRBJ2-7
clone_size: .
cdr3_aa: CATRYEQYF
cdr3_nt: TGTGCCACCAGGTACGAGCAGTACTTC

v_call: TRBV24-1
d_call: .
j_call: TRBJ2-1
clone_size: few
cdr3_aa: CATSYKEPYNYNEQFF
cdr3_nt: TGTGCCACCAGCTACAAAGAACCCTATAATTACAATGAGCAGTTCTTC

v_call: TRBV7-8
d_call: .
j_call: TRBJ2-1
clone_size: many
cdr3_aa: CASSFGFGDEQFF
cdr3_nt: TGTGCCAGCAGCTTTGGTTTTGGCGATGAGCAGTTCTTC

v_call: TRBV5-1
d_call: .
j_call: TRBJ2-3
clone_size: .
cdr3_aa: CASSGQGRGATDTQYF
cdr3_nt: TGCGCCAGCAGCGGCCAGGGCAGGGGAGCAACAGATACGCAGTATTTT

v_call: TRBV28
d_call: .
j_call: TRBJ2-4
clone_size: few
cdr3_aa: CASSSGGGGAKNIQYF
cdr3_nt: TGTGCCAGCAGCTCAGGGGGCGGGGGAGCCAAAAACATTCAGTACTTC

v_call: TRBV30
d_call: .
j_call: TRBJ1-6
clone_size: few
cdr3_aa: CAWVEDNNSPLHF
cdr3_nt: TGTGCCTGGGTGGAGGACAATAATTCACCCCTCCACTTT

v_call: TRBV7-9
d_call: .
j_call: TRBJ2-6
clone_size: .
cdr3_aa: CASSPLSRDSGANVLTF
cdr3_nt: TGTGCCAGCAGCCCACTGTCGAGAGATTCTGGGGCCAACGTCCTGACTTTC

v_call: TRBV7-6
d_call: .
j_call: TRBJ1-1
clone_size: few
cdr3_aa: CASSRPYRGNTEAFF
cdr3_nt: TGTGCCAGCAGCCGTCCGTATAGGGGTAACACTGAAGCTTTCTTT

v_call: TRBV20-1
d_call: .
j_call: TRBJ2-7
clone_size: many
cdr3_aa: CSARARPASLYEQYF
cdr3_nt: TGCAGTGCTAGAGCCCGCCCGGCCTCCCTCTACGAGCAGTACTTC

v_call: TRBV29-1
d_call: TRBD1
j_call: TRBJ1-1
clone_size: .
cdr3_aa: CSGRGGLVTEAFF
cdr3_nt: TGCAGCGGCAGGGGGGGGTTAGTAACTGAAGCTTTCTTT

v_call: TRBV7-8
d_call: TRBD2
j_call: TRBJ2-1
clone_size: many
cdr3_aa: CASSLEGGGHNEQFF
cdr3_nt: TGTGCCAGCAGCTTAGAAGGCGGGGGTCACAATGAGCAGTTCTTC

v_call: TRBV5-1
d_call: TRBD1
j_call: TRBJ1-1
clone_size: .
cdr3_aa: CASSSPDRAAEAFF
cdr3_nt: TGCGCCAGCAGCTCGCCGGACAGGGCAGCTGAAGCTTTCTTT

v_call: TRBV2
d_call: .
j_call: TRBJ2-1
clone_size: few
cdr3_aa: CASSEVPYNEQFF
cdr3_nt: TGTGCCAGCAGTGAAGTGCCGTACAATGAGCAGTTCTTC

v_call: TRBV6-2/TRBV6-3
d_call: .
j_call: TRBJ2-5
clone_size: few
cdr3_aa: CASSYLALQETQYF
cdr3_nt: TGTGCCAGCAGTTATCTAGCGCTACAAGAGACCCAGTACTTC

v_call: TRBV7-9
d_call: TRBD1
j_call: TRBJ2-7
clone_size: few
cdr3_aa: CASSRLPGQANYEQYF
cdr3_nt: TGTGCCAGCAGCCGACTTCCGGGACAGGCAAACTACGAGCAGTACTTC

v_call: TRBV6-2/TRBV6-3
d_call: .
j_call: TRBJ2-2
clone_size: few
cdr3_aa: CASSSPTGNEELFF
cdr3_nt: TGTGCCAGCAGTTCTCCTACAGGGAACGAGGAGCTGTTTTTT

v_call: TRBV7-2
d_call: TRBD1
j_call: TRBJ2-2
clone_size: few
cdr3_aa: CASQTGGHTPGELFF
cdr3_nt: TGTGCCAGCCAAACAGGGGGCCATACCCCCGGGGAGCTGTTTTTT

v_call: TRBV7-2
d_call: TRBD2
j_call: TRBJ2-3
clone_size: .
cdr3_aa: CASSLVGQRESLYF
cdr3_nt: TGTGCCAGCAGCTTAGTGGGCCAGCGGGAGAGCTTGTATTTT

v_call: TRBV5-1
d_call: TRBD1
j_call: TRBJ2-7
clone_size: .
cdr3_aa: CASSTTGGHWEQYF
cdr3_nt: TGCGCCAGCAGCACGACAGGGGGCCACTGGGAGCAGTACTTC

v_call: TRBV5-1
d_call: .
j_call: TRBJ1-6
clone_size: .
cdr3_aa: CASSLGRGSNSPLHF
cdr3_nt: TGCGCCAGCAGCTTAGGAAGAGGCTCAAATTCACCCCTCCACTTT

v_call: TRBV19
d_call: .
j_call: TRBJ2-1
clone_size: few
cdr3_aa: CASVNWNEQFF
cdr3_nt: TGTGCCAGTGTTAACTGGAATGAGCAGTTCTTC

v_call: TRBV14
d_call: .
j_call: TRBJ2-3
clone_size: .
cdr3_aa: CASSPGARGTDTQYF
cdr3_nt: TGTGCCAGCAGCCCCGGGGCGAGGGGCACAGATACGCAGTATTTT

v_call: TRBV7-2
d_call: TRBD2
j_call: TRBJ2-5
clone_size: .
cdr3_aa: CASRGTSGKETQYF
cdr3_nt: TGTGCCAGCAGGGGGACTAGCGGGAAAGAGACCCAGTACTTC

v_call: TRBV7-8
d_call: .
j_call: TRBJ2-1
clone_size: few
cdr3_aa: CASSVRDRRGLHEQFF
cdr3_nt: TGTGCCAGCAGCGTTCGAGACCGGAGGGGGTTGCATGAGCAGTTCTTC

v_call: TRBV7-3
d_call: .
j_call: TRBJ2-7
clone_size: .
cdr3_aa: CASSPSGYYEQYF
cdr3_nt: TGTGCCAGCAGCCCCTCGGGGTACTACGAGCAGTACTTC

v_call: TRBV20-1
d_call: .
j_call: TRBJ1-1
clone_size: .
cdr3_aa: CRGLEGNTEAFF
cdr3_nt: TGCCGAGGACTGGAGGGGAACACTGAAGCTTTCTTT

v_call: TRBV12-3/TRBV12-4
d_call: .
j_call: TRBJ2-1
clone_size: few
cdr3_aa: CASSSDGTKTNEQFF
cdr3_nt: TGTGCCAGCAGTTCGGACGGGACCAAGACCAATGAGCAGTTCTTC

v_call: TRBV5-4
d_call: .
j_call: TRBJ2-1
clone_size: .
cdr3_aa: CASSLVYLTLGYNEQFF
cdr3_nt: TGTGCCAGCAGCTTGGTCTACTTAACCTTAGGCTACAATGAGCAGTTCTTC

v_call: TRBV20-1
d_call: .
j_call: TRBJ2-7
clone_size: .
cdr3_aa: CSARDLGGTSSYEQYF
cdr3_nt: TGCAGTGCTAGAGATTTGGGCGGGACCAGCTCCTACGAGCAGTACTTC

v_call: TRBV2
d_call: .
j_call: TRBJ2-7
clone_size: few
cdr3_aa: CAISPDSFSYEQYF
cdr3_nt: TGTGCCATCAGTCCCGACAGTTTCTCCTACGAGCAGTACTTC

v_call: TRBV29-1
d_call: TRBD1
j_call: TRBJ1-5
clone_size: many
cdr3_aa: CSAGQGNQPQHF
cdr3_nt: TGCAGTGCAGGACAGGGGAATCAGCCCCAGCATTTT

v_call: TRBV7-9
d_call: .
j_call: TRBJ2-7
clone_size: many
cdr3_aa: CASSPVVVPWEQYF
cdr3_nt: TGTGCCAGCAGCCCAGTTGTGGTCCCTTGGGAGCAGTACTTC

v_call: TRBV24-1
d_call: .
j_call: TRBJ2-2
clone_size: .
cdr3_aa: CAISVVGGELFF
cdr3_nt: TGTGCCATTTCCGTTGTTGGCGGGGAGCTGTTTTTT

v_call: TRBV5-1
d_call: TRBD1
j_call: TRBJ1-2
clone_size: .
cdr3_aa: CASSFDRADYGYTF
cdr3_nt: TGCGCCAGCAGCTTTGACAGGGCCGACTATGGCTACACCTTC

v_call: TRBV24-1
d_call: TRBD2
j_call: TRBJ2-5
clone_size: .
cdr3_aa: CATSEGYGRASETQYF
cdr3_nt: TGTGCCACCAGTGAAGGTTACGGGAGGGCCTCAGAGACCCAGTACTTC

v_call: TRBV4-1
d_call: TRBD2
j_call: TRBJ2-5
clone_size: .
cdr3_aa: CASSQGGLAPETQYF
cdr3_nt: TGCGCCAGCAGCCAAGGTGGACTAGCTCCAGAGACCCAGTACTTC